This TCR beta chain came from a study of Ad26.COV2.S vaccination and SARS-CoV-2 variants. Study-level points and caveats: Considerable breadth of spike-specific CD8+ and CD4+ T cell responses has reportedly been documented following vaccination.

CDR1 is LNHDA and CDR2 is SQIVND in the germline V gene (reference sequence). The CDR3 contains 11 residues. Trimming pared 8 bases from V and 6 bases from J, leaving 11 bases between. Clones were read by immunoSEQ multiplex PCR, and TCRdb kept only the in-frame ones, dropping some. In the table there are roughly 390,000 clones, more than 85% of which are singletons. This clone was seen just once. Its target is unknown. Treatment indicated: approximately 18 received Ad26.COV2.S at low or high dose, single or two shots; about 5 received placebo; per-sample allocation not given. Day 63 following the first vaccine or placebo injection was when the samples were taken.

This clonotype originated in a person between 18 and 65 years old who received the Ad26.COV2.S COVID-19 vaccine or a placebo. Specimen: peripheral blood, collected in a trial of Ad26.COV2.S vaccine versus placebo. This chain links TRBV19 with TRBJ2-7; no clear D gene. Written as DNA, the CDR3 is TGTGCCAGTGCTGGAGAGGTCGAGCAGTACTTC. Its translation: CASAGEVEQYF.